This T cell receptor beta chain derives from a study of blood T cell repertoires in COVID-19. Here immunoSEQ multiplex PCR was the method, and the copy in TCRdb shows in-frame clones only, minus some. Of approximately 490,000 clones in the sample, approximately 90% were seen once. The CDR3 runs to 14 residues. Germline assignment: CDR1 KGHDR and CDR2 SFDVKD. The V and J ends lost 3 bases and 2 bases respectively, with 6 bases between them. This clonotype originated in a woman in her late teens or twenties who had recovered from COVID-19. The rearrangement links TRBV24-1 to TRBJ2-2; no reliable D call. Sequencing input: PBMCs or T cells enriched from blood (not recorded which). Here the CDR3 reads CATSDPVNTGELFF. The CDR3 DNA is TGTGCCACCAGTGATCCCGTTAACACCGGGGAGCTGTTTTTT.